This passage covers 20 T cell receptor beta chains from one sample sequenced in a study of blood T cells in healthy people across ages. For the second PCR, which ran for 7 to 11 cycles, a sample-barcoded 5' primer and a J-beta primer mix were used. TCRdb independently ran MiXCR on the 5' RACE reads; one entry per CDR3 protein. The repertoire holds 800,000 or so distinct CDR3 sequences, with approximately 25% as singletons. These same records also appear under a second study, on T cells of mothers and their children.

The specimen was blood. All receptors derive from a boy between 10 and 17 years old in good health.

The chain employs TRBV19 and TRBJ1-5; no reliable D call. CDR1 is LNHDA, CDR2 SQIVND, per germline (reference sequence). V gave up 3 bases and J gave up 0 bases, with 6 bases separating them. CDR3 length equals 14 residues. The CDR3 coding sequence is TGTGCCAGTAGTATTGATTATAGCAATCAGCCCCAGCATTTT. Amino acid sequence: CASSIDYSNQPQHF.

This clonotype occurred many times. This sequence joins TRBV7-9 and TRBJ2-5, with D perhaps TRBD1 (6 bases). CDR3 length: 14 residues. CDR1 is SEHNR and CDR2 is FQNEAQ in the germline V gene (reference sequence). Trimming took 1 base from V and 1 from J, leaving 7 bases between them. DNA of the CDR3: TGTGCCAGCAGCTTAGTGGACAGCCAAGAGACCCAGTACTTC. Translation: CASSLVDSQETQYF.

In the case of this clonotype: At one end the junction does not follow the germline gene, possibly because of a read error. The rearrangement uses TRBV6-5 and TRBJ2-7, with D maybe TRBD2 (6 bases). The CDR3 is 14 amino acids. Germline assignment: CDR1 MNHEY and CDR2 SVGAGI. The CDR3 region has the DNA TGTGCCAGCAGCCGCGGGACGGAGTCCTGCGAGCAGTACTTC. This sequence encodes CASSRGTESCEQYF.

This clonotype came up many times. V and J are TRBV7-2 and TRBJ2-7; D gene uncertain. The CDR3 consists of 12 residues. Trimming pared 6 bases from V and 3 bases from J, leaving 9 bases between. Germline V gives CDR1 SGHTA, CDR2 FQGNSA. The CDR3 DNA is TGTGCCAGCAGTCTCCGGTTCTACGAGCAGTACTTC. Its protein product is CASSLRFYEQYF.

In DNA form, the CDR3 reads TGTGCCAGCAGCACCCGGACTAGCGGGAGTTCAGATACGCAGTATTTT. As protein: CASSTRTSGSSDTQYF. The V and J genes are TRBV7-8 and TRBJ2-3; 13 nucleotides agree with TRBD2. There are 16 residues in the CDR3. Germline CDR1 SGHVS, CDR2 FQNEAQ. V gave up 5 bases and J gave up 4 bases; unmatched junction bases: 6.

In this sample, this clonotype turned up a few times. This CDR3 reads CASSQEGGQPQHF. DNA of the CDR3: TGTGCCAGCAGTCAGGAGGGGGGTCAGCCCCAGCATTTT. This chain links TRBV6-4 with TRBJ1-5; TRBD1 is a possible D gene (6 bases). Germline CDR1 and CDR2: MRHNA and SNTAGT. Trimming pared 5 bases from V and 6 bases from J, leaving 11 bases between. This CDR3 has 13 amino acids.

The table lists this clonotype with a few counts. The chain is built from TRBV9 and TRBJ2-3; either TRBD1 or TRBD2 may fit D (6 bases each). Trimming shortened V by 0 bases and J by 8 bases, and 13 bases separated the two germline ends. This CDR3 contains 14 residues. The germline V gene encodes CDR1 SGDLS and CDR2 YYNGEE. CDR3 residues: CASSVEGGVGTQYF. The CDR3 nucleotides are TGTGCCAGCAGCGTAGAGGGGGGCGTGGGTACGCAGTATTTT.

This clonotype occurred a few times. As DNA, the CDR3 is TGTGCCAGCAGTCCCGTTCCCGGGGAGCTGTTTTTT. It translates to CASSPVPGELFF. This chain joins TRBV12-3 or TRBV12-4 and TRBJ2-2, with D hard to call. CDR3 length equals 12 residues. V was shortened by 5 bases and J by 6 bases, with 7 bases between the two germline ends.

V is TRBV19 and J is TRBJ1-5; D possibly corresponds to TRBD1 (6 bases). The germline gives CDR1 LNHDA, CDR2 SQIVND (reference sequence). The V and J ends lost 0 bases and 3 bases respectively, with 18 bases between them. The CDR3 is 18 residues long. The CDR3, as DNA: TGTGCCAGTAGTATAGATCTATTTGTTGGGGGGCTCAATCAGCCCCAGCATTTT. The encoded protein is CASSIDLFVGGLNQPQHF.

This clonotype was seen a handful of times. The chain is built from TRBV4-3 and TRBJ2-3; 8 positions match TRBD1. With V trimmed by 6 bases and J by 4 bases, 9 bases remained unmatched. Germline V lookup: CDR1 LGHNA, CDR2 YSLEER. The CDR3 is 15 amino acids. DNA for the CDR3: TGCGCCAGCAGTTCGAGGACAGGGTGGTCAGATACGCAGTATTTT. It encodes CASSSRTGWSDTQYF.

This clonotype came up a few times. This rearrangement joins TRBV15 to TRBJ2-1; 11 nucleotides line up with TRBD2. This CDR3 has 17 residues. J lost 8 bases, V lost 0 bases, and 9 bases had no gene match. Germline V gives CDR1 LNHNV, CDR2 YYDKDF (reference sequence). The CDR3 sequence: CATSRELAGVVGDEQFF. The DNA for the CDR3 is TGTGCCACCAGCAGAGAACTAGCGGGAGTGGTGGGCGATGAGCAGTTCTTC.

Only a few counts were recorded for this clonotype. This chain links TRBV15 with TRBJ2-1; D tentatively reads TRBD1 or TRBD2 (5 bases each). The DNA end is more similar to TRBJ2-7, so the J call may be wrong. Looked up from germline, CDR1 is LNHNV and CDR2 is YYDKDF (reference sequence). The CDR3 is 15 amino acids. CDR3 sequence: CATSNPLHRRYEQYF. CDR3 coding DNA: TGTGCCACCAGCAATCCCCTCCACAGGAGGTACGAGCAGTACTTC.

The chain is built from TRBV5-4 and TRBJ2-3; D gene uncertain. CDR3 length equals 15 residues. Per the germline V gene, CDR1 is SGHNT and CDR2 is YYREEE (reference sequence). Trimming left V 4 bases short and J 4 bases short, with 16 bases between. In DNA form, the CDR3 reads TGTGCCAGCAGCGAGCTCGGGTTTATGGCAGATACGCAGTATTTT. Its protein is CASSELGFMADTQYF. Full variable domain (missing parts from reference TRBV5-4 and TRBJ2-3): ETGVTQSPTHLIKTRGQQVTLRCSSQSGHNTVSWYQQALGQGPQFIFQYYREEENGRGNFPPRFSGLQFPNYSSELNVNALELDDSALYLCASSELGFMADTQYFGPGTRLTVL.

The DNA for the CDR3 is TGTGCCAGCACCGGGACAGACAACTATGGCTACACCTTC. It translates to CASTGTDNYGYTF. The chain has TRBV19 and TRBJ1-2, with TRBD1 matching over 7 bases. J gave up 2 bases and V 9 bases, and 6 bases lay outside the gene matches. Germline CDR1 LNHDA, CDR2 SQIVND (reference sequence). The CDR3 consists of 13 residues.

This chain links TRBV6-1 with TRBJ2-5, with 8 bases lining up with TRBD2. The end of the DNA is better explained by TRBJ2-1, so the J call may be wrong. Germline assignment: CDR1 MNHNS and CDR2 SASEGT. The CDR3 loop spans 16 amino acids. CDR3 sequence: CASSPLVGRALTEQFF. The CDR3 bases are TGTGCCAGCAGTCCCCTCGTCGGGAGGGCCCTTACTGAGCAGTTCTTC.

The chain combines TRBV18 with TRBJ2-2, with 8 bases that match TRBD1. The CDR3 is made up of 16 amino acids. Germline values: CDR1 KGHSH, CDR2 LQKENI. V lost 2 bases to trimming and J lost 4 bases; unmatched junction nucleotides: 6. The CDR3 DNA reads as TGTGCCAGCTCACCAACAGGACAGGGAGGCACCGGGGAGCTGTTTTTT. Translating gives CASSPTGQGGTGELFF.

CDR3 loop: CASSTGRPGTDTQYF. In nucleotides, the CDR3 is TGTGCCAGCAGTACGGGACGGCCCGGCACAGATACGCAGTATTTT. The rearrangement joins TRBV6-1 to TRBJ2-3, with D perhaps matching TRBD1 or TRBD2 (5 bases each). Per the germline V gene, CDR1 is MNHNS and CDR2 is SASEGT. The CDR3 is 15 amino acids. With 5 bases removed from V and 1 base from J, the gap between germline ends came to 13 bases.

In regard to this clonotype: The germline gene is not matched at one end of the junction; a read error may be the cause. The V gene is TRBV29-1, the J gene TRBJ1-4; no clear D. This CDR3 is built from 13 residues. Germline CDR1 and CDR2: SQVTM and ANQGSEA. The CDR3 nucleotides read TGCAGCGGTGAACAGCGAACTAATGAAAAACTGTTTTTT. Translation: CSGEQRTNEKLFF.

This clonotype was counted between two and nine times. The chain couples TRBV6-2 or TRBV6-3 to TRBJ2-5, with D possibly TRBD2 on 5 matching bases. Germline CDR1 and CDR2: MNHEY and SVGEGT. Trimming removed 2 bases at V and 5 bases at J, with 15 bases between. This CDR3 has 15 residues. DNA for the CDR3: TGTGCCAGCAGTTACCTCGGCGGGCTACGGGAGACCCAGTACTTC. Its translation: CASSYLGGLRETQYF.

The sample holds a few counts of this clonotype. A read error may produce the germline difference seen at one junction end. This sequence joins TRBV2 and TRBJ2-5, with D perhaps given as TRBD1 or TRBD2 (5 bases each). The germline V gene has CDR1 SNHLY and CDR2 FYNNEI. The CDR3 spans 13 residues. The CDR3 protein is CAGIRQSQGTRYF. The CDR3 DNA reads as TGTGCCGGAATAAGACAGAGCCAAGGGACCCGGTACTTC.